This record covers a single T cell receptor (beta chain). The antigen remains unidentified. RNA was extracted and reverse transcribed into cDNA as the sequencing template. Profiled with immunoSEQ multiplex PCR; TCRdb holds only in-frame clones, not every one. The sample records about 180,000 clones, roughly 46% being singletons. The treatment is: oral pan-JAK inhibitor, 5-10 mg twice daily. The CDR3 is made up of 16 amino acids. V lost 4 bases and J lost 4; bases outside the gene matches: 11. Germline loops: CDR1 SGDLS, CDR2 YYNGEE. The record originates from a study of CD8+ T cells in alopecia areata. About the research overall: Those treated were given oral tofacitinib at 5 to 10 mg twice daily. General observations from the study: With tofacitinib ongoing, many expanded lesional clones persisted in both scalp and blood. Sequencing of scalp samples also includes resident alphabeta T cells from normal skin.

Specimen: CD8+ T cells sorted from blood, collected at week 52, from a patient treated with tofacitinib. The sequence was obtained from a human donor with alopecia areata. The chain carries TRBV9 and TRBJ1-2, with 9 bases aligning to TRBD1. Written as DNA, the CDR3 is TGTGCCAGCAGCACGACCGGGACAGGGCCCCGCTATGGCTACACCTTC. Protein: CASSTTGTGPRYGYTF.